The T cell receptor beta chain under discussion was sequenced for a study of blood T cell repertoires in COVID-19. Turning to the study itself: Acute and convalescent COVID-19 samples came from the United States, Italy and Spain.

Under the authors' procedure: Nucleated cell counts were estimated from reference gene primer amplification. Method: immunoSEQ multiplex PCR; TCRdb's copy keeps in-frame clones and lacks some. V, J and clone size derive from that table, while D and trimming were established from the DNA sequence. The repertoire holds around 100,000 clones, roughly 80% seen once, with 13% in the top ten. The ends were cut back, 2 bases at V and 3 bases at J, with 14 bases in the middle. Germline lookup yields CDR1 LGHNT and CDR2 FRNRAP. The CDR3 has 15 residues. This chain links TRBV12-5 with TRBJ2-7; weak D call: TRBD2 (5 bases). Specimen: peripheral blood. The source is a man aged 50 to 59 with active or convalescent COVID-19. CDR3 protein: CASGLRLAGLYEQYF. The CDR3 DNA reads as TGTGCTAGTGGTTTGAGGCTGGCGGGCCTCTACGAGCAGTACTTC.